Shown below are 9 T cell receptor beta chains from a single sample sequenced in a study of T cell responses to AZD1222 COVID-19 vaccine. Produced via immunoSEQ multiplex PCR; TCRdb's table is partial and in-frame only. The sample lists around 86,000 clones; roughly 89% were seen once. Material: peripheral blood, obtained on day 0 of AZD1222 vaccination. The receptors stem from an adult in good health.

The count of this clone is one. As DNA, the CDR3 is TGTGCCAGCAGCGGGGACCCAATAGGATACACTGAAGCTTTCTTT. Residues: CASSGDPIGYTEAFF. V and J are TRBV7-9 and TRBJ1-1; possibly TRBD1 for D (5 bases). The V gene lost 5 bases and the J gene lost 3 bases, with 16 bases spanning the gap. Germline CDR1 and CDR2: SEHNR and FQNEAQ (reference sequence). This CDR3 region has 15 residues.

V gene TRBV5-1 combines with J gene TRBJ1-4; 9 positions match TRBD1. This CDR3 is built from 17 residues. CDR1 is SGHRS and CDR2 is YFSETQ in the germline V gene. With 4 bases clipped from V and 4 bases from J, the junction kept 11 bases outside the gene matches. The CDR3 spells CASSVADRGILNEKLFF. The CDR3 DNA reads TGCGCCAGCAGCGTTGCGGACAGGGGAATTCTTAATGAAAAACTGTTTTTT.

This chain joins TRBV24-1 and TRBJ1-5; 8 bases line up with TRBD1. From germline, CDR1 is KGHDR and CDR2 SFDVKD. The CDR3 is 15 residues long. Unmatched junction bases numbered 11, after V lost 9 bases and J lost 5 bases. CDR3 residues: CATSPYQGAYQPQHF. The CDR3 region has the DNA TGTGCCACCTCCCCTTACCAGGGGGCATATCAGCCCCAGCATTTT.

The DNA for the CDR3 is TGTGCCAGCAAAAGAGGACTGACAGGGGGTGATGAAGCTTTCTTT. The encoded protein is CASKRGLTGGDEAFF. The rearrangement uses TRBV7-3 and TRBJ1-1; TRBD1 aligns across 9 bases. The V gene end was trimmed by 7 bases and the J gene end by 7 bases; junction bases not matched to a gene: 13. The CDR3 length is 15 residues. In germline, CDR1 is SGHTA, CDR2 FQGTGA. The whole variable domain, filled in from reference TRBV7-3 and TRBJ1-1, reads GAGVSQTPSNKVTEKGKYVELRCDPISGHTALYWYRQSLGQGPEFLIYFQGTGAADDSGLPNDRFFAVRPEGSVSTLKIQRTERGDSAVYLCASKRGLTGGDEAFFGQGTRLTVV.

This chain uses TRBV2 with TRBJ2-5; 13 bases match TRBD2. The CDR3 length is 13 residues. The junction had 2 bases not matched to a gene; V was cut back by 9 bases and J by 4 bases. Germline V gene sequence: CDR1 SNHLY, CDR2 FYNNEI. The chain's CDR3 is CARRTSGGETQYF. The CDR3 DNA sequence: TGTGCCAGGAGGACTAGCGGGGGAGAGACCCAGTACTTC.

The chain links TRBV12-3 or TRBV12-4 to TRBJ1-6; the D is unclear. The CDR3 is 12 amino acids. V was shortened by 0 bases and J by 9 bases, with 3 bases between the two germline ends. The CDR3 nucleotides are TGTGCCAGCAGTTTAGCTGGTTCACCCCTCCACTTT. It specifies CASSLAGSPLHF.

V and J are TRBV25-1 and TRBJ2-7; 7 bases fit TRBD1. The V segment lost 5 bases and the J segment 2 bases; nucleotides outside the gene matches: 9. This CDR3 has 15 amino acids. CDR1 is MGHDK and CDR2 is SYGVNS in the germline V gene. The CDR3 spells CASSPFNRGAYEQYF. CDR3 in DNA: TGTGCCAGCAGTCCCTTTAACAGGGGAGCCTACGAGCAGTACTTC.

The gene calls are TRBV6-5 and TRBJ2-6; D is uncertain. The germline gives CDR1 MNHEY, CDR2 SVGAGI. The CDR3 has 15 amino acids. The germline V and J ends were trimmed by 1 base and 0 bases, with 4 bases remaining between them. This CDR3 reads CASSYLSSGANVLTF. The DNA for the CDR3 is TGTGCCAGCAGTTACTTGAGCTCTGGGGCCAACGTCCTGACTTTC.

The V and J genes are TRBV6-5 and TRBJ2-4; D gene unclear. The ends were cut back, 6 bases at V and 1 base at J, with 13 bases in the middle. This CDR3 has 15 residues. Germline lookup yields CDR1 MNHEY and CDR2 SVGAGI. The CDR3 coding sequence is TGTGCCAGCAGGTCCCCCAAGGAGGCCAAAAACATTCAGTACTTC. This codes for CASRSPKEAKNIQYF.